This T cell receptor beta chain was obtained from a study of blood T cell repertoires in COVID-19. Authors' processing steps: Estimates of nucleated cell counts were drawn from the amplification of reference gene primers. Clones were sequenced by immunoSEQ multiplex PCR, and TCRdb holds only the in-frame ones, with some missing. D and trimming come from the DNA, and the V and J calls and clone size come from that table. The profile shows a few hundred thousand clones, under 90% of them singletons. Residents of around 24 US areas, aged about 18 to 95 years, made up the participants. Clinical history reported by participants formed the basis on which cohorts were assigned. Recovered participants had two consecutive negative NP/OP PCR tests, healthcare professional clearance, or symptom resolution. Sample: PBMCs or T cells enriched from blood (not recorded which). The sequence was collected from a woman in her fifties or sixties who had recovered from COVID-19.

The CDR3 bases are TGCGCCAGCAGCGGGTCGCGGCAGCAAGAGACCCAGTACTTC. Encoded protein: CASSGSRQQETQYF. This chain joins TRBV4-1 and TRBJ2-5; no clear D gene. V was cut by 5 bases and J by 2 bases, with 12 bases left in between. Germline V gene data show CDR1 as MGHRA and CDR2 as YSYEKL. The CDR3 covers 14 residues.